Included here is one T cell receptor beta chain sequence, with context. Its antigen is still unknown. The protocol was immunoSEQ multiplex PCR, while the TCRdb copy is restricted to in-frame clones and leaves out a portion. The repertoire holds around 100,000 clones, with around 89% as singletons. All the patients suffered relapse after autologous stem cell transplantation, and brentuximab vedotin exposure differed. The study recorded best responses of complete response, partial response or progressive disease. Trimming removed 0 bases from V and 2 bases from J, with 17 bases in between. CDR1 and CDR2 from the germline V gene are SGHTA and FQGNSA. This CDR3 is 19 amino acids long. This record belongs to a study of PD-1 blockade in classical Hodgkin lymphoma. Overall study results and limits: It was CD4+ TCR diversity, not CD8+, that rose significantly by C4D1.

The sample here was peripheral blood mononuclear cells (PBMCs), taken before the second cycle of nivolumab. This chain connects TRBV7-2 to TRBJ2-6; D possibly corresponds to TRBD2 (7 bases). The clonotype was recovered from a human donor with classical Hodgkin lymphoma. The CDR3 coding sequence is TGTGCCAGCAGCTTAGCATCTTCGGGGGGCCCGGCTGGGGCCAACGTCCTGACTTTC. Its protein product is CASSLASSGGPAGANVLTF.